Shown below are 16 T cell receptor beta chains from a single sample sequenced in a study of blood T cell repertoires in COVID-19. This table comes from immunoSEQ multiplex PCR, and its TCRdb copy is limited to in-frame clones, with some not included. This repertoire shows about 140,000 clones, about 80% found once; its top ten account for 8%. The sequencing sample was made of peripheral blood. Receptor source: a human donor in a cohort sampled during active COVID-19.

V and J are TRBV7-3 and TRBJ1-2; 8 bases line up with TRBD1. With 5 bases clipped from V and 7 bases from J, the junction kept 6 bases outside the gene matches. Germline loops: CDR1 SGHTA, CDR2 FQGTGA. CDR3 length equals 13 residues. CDR3 bases: TGTGCCAGCAGCGCGGACAGGGTCGGTGGCTACACCTTC. Translating gives CASSADRVGGYTF.

The V call is TRBV3-1 (or the pseudogene TRBV3-2), the J call TRBJ2-3; no firm D call. Deletions cut 4 bases from V and 11 bases from J, with 10 bases between. The germline V gene has CDR1 LGHDT and CDR2 YNNKEL (reference sequence). This CDR3 comprises 11 residues. The CDR3 loop is CASSPSPGQYF. CDR3 in DNA: TGTGCCAGCAGCCCCTCCCCGGGGCAGTATTTT.

The CDR3 here is CASRNTGGQGSYEQYF. The DNA for the CDR3 is TGCGCCAGCAGAAACACGGGGGGACAGGGATCCTACGAGCAGTACTTC. This rearrangement joins TRBV5-1 to TRBJ2-7; TRBD1 matches at 9 bases. Germline CDR1 is SGHRS and CDR2 is YFSETQ. V was clipped by 5 bases and J by 1 base; unmatched bases: 10. This CDR3 has 16 amino acids.

This sequence joins TRBV6-5 and TRBJ2-7; 7 nucleotides line up with TRBD1. Germline CDR1 MNHEY, CDR2 SVGAGI. This CDR3 contains 14 residues. Unmatched junction bases numbered 9, after V lost 6 bases and J lost 4 bases. The CDR3 reads CASRTDRVGYEQYF. The CDR3 coding sequence is TGTGCCAGCAGAACCGACAGGGTGGGGTACGAGCAGTACTTC.

The gene calls are TRBV23-1 and TRBJ2-7; possible D gene TRBD1, 5 bases. TRBV23-1 belongs to the ORF category, with a function that is uncertain. The V and J ends lost 3 bases and 2 bases respectively, with 17 bases between them. This CDR3 has 16 amino acids. The CDR3: CASSHPLRAPPYEQYF. DNA of the CDR3: TGCGCCAGCAGTCACCCCCTCAGGGCCCCCCCCTACGAGCAGTACTTC.

V and J are TRBV4-2 and TRBJ1-5, with 8 bases identical to TRBD1. Germline CDR1 LGHNA, CDR2 YNFKEQ. The V segment lost 0 bases and the J segment 6 bases; nucleotides outside the gene matches: 10. This CDR3 is 17 amino acids long. The CDR3 sequence is CASSQEAGQGAGQPQHF. The DNA of the CDR3 is TGTGCCAGCAGCCAAGAGGCAGGCCAGGGGGCTGGTCAGCCCCAGCATTTT.

The chain links TRBV5-1 to TRBJ1-2; no clear D gene. In germline, CDR1 is SGHRS, CDR2 YFSETQ. V gave up 0 bases and J gave up 0 bases, with 12 bases separating them. The CDR3 is made up of 16 amino acids. The CDR3 DNA reads as TGCGCCAGCAGCTTGGGGACGGGAACAACTAACTATGGCTACACCTTC. Translated, it gives CASSLGTGTTNYGYTF.

The V gene is TRBV7-2, the J gene TRBJ1-3; D is uncertain. CDR1 and CDR2 (germline): SGHTA, FQGNSA. The CDR3 contains 14 residues. Trimming cost V 4 bases and J 3 bases, with 10 bases left between them. CDR3 nucleotides: TGTGCCAGCAGCTCTGCGGCAAATGGAAACACCATATATTTT. Protein product: CASSSAANGNTIYF.

This sequence joins TRBV3-1 (or the pseudogene TRBV3-2) and TRBJ1-2; tentatively, D is TRBD1 (5 bases). CDR1 LGHDT and CDR2 YNNKEL come from the germline V gene (reference sequence). CDR3 length equals 14 residues. V lost 1 base and J 2 bases, leaving 8 bases between the germline ends. CDR3 loop: CASSQGRGNYGYTF. CDR3 nucleotides: TGTGCCAGCAGCCAAGGTCGGGGGAACTATGGCTACACCTTC.

The CDR3 region is CASSPLGGTNNSPLHF. The CDR3 region has the DNA TGTGCCAGCAGCCCACTCGGGGGGACTAATAATTCACCCCTCCACTTT. V is TRBV11-1 and J is TRBJ1-6; D possibly corresponds to TRBD1 (5 bases). Germline CDR1 reads SGHAT; CDR2 reads FQDESV (reference sequence). Trimming removed 5 bases at V and 5 bases at J, with 16 bases between. The CDR3 covers 16 residues.

This chain links TRBV12-3 or TRBV12-4 with TRBJ2-5, with a weak D call TRBD1 (5 bases). The CDR3 consists of 13 residues. The V gene lost 3 bases and the J gene lost 5 bases, with 10 bases spanning the gap. The CDR3 region is CASSFSGSETQYF. The DNA for the CDR3 is TGTGCCAGCAGTTTCTCAGGGTCGGAGACCCAGTACTTC.

This sequence joins TRBV28 and TRBJ1-6, with unresolved D. The germline gives CDR1 MDHEN, CDR2 SYDVKM. Trimming pared 5 bases from V and 7 bases from J, leaving 6 bases between. CDR3 length: 12 residues. The CDR3 sequence is CASSGQNSPLHF. The CDR3 nucleotides read TGTGCCAGCAGTGGCCAGAATTCACCCCTCCACTTT.

The genes are TRBV3-1 (or the pseudogene TRBV3-2) and TRBJ1-5, with D perhaps matching TRBD1 (5 bases). The CDR3 is 16 residues long. In germline, CDR1 is LGHDT, CDR2 YNNKEL (reference sequence). Between the trimmed V and J ends, which lost 3 bases and 2 bases, there was a span of 14 bases. The CDR3 here is CASSHTGSAGNQPQHF. The DNA for the CDR3 is TGTGCCAGCAGCCATACAGGATCGGCGGGCAATCAGCCCCAGCATTTT.

This clone turned up a few times. The J gene is TRBJ1-1, the V gene TRBV7-9, with D possibly being TRBD1 (5 bases). CDR1 is SEHNR, CDR2 FQNEAQ, per germline (reference sequence). The CDR3 consists of 13 residues. The germline V and J ends were trimmed by 5 bases and 8 bases, with 15 bases remaining between them. The chain's CDR3 is CASSPYRGREAFF. CDR3 nucleotide sequence: TGTGCCAGCAGCCCCTATAGGGGTCGGGAAGCTTTCTTT.

The gene calls are TRBV5-4 and TRBJ1-1; perhaps TRBD1 as D (5 bases). The CDR3 sequence is 14 residues long. With 5 bases removed from V and 3 bases from J, the gap between germline ends came to 14 bases. CDR1 is SGHNT, CDR2 YYREEE, per germline (reference sequence). The chain's CDR3 is CASRPNIGDTEAFF. In DNA form, the CDR3 reads TGTGCCAGCAGACCAAACATAGGGGACACTGAAGCTTTCTTT.

The chain recombines TRBV11-2 with TRBJ1-6; TRBD1 might be the D (5 bases). The germline V gene encodes CDR1 SGHAT and CDR2 FQNNGV. This CDR3 region has 15 residues. V was trimmed by 5 bases and J by 7 bases, leaving 15 bases between them. This CDR3 reads CASSPFGGVNSPLHF. In DNA, the CDR3 is TGTGCCAGCAGCCCTTTCGGGGGGGTGAATTCACCCCTCCACTTT.